This T cell receptor beta chain stems from a study of shared clonotypes between healthy human individuals. Study results and caveats: Clonotype sharing among donors likely depends on sequencing depth.

All donors were Caucasian adults living in Nashville, Tennessee. CDR3 length: 13 amino acids. J lost 6 bases, V lost 4 bases, and 4 bases had no gene match. Germline-derived CDR1 and CDR2 are SGHDN and FVKESK. A word on this clone: Its antigen is currently unknown.

Several immunoSEQ plates received, in even portions, the genomic DNA of each subset. Here immunoSEQ multiplex PCR was the method, and the copy in TCRdb shows in-frame clones only, minus some. The sample contains some 500,000 clones, around 77% of which appear only once. Material: PBMCs. V is TRBV14 and J is TRBJ2-7; 9 nucleotides match TRBD2. The receptor comes from a middle-aged woman in good health. Some clones in this sample may be carry-over from other donors' samples. CDR3 sequence (DNA): TGTGCCAGCAGCCCAGCGGGAGGTGGCGAGCAGTACTTC. It is translated as CASSPAGGGEQYF. Full variable domain (missing parts from reference TRBV14 and TRBJ2-7): EAGVTQFPSHSVIEKGQTVTLRCDPISGHDNLYWYRRVMGKEIKFLLHFVKESKQDESGMPNNRFLAERTGGTYSTLKVQPAELEDSGVYFCASSPAGGGEQYFGPGTRLTVT.